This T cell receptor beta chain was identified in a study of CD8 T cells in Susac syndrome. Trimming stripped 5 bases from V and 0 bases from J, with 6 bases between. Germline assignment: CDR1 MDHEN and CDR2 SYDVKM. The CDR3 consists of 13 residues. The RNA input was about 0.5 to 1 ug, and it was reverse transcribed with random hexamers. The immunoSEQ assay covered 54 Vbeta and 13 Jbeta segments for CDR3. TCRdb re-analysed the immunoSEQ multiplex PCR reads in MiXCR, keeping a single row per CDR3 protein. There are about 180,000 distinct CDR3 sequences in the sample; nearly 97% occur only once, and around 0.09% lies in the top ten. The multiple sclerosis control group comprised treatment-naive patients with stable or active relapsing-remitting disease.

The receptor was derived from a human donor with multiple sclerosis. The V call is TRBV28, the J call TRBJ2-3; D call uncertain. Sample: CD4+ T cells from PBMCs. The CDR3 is CASSIQSTDTQYF. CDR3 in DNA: TGTGCCAGCAGTATCCAGAGCACAGATACGCAGTATTTT.